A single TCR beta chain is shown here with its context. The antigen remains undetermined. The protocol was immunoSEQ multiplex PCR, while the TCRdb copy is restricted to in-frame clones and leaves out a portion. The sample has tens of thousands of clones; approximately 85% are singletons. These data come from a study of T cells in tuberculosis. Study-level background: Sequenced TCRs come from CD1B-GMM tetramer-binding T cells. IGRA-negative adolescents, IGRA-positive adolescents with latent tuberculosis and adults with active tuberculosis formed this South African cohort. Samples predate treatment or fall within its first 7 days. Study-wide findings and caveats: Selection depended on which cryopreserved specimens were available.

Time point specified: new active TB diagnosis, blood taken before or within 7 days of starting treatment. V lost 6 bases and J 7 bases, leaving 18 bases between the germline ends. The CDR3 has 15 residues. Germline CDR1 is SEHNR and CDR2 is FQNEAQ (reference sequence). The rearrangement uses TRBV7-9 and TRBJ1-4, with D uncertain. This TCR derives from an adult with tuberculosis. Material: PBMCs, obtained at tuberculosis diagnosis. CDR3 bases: TGTGCCAGCAGGCCCAGTCCGGGTTTGAGTGAAAAACTGTTTTTT. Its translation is CASRPSPGLSEKLFF.